This T cell receptor beta chain came from a study of PD-1 blockade in classical Hodgkin lymphoma (TCRdb year 2020). Notes on the research overall: Nivolumab dosing was 3 mg/kg intravenously every 2 weeks, continuing until either disease progression or unacceptable toxicity. To define a peripheral blood immune signature of response to PD-1 blockade in classical Hodgkin lymphoma, the study combined TCR beta sequencing with CyTOF. General conclusions and limits of the study: Lower diversity was seen in patients whose nivolumab began less than 1 year after ASCT, and these patients were left out of later analyses so that immune reconstitution would not confound the results. Among trial patients, those achieving complete response had baseline diversity similar to that of newly diagnosed patients, while diversity was significantly lower in partial responders and progressors. Newly diagnosed patients were reported to have lower baseline TCR diversity than healthy donors, and relapsed/refractory patients were reported to have lower baseline TCR diversity still. Only a single clinical trial cohort was studied, and what caused the repertoire differences, possibly disease activity or prior therapy, remained undefined. CD4+ but not CD8+ TCR diversity rose significantly by C4D1 (p=0.0027 vs p=0.16), most apparent in complete responders (p=0.02).

Genomic DNA was isolated using the Qiagen DNeasy kit from unsorted PBMCs as well as from negatively selected CD4+ and CD8+ fractions. TCR beta CDR3 regions were subjected to amplification by immunoSEQ multiplex PCR with primers that anneal to V and J segments. A synthetic immune receptor repertoire was used to minimize amplification bias, and remaining bias was computationally removed after sequencing. On the authors' methods: Repertoire diversity was quantified as the Shannon entropy index using custom Python scripts. Unsorted, CD4+ and CD8+ repertoires were analyzed separately, except for combined analyses in which CD4+ and CD8+ sequences were merged in silico. A clone was considered expanded if an increase in frequency of at least 2-fold after treatment relative to C1D1 was found, and a pseudocount of 0.5 was applied to clones undetected at baseline. Clones with 0 or 1 copy at C1D1 were defined as singleton clones, while clones with 2 or more copies were defined as non-singleton clones. Clones expanded in unsorted samples were labelled as CD4+, CD8+ or unknown by matching protein sequences in sorted samples from the same patient. Wilcoxon tests on paired samples were used to test diversity changes from C1D1 to C4D1. TCRdb limited this immuneACCESS table to in-frame rearrangements with V and J called. A share of clones is missing; checked studies link under half to unresolved V genes, and the rest is unexplained. V, J and clone size are taken as reported in that table, and D and trimming were inferred from the DNA itself. Across this sample there are approximately 90,000 clones, with over 80% seen only once. Of the sample, over 15% falls within the top ten clones.

This clone showed up just once. What antigen it recognizes has not been identified. It has no much larger one-base neighbor in the sample; base qualities were not kept. The germline V gene sets CDR1 to MDHEN and CDR2 to SYDVKM. Including the terminal cysteine and phenylalanine, the CDR3 comprises 15 residues. The kept DNA is CDR3 alone, 45 bases in frame from the first base. V and J lose 2 bases and 10 bases, and a span of 20 bases separates them. The sample's time point label, decoded: cycle 4 day 1 (C4D1), after six to seven weeks of nivolumab. Relapse after autologous stem cell transplantation had occurred in all trial patients, and cohorts A, B and C were distinguished by prior brentuximab vedotin exposure. A total of over 50 patients with relapsed/refractory classical Hodgkin lymphoma made up the trial cohort, and each patient's best overall response was complete response, partial response or progressive disease. In the multi-cohort phase II CheckMate 205 trial, trial patients received single-agent nivolumab. Best overall response was determined by an independent review committee according to the 2007 International Working Group response criteria. Trial PBMCs were collected just before the start of nivolumab (C1D1) and during therapy at cycle 2 day 1 and cycle 4 day 1. After peripheral blood was drawn into 8 mL Vacutainer Cell Preparation Tubes, PBMCs were isolated by centrifugation and then cryopreserved.

The TCR comes from a human donor with classical Hodgkin lymphoma. Recombination linked TRBV28 to TRBJ1-1; the D gene is possibly TRBD1, with 5 bases matching. The sample was peripheral blood mononuclear cells (PBMCs), taken before the fourth cycle of nivolumab. The nucleotides read TGTGCCAGCAGTTTAAGGACAACCGGCCATTTCGGAGCTTTCTTT. The encoded protein is CASSLRTTGHFGAFF.